Listed here is a single T cell receptor beta chain. Antigen unknown. Between the trimmed V and J ends, which lost 7 bases and 0 bases, there was a span of 13 bases. Germline V CDR1 and CDR2: SGHRS, YFSETQ. The CDR3 is 15 amino acids. This entry belongs to a study of somatic mutations in cytotoxic T cells in rheumatoid arthritis. Across the study: Prior to any treatment and right after diagnosis, patient blood (about 28 ml EDTA) was drawn. The researchers flow-sorted some T-cell populations stained with V beta antibodies and got nearly 100% purity, and these included V beta1+ cells sequenced for TCRB. Regarding the study as a whole: Compared with age-matched healthy controls, rheumatoid arthritis patients did not differ significantly in CD8+ T-cell clonality.

The protocol was immunoSEQ multiplex PCR, while the TCRdb copy is restricted to in-frame clones and leaves out a portion. The profile shows 8,000 or so clones, 80% to 90% of them singletons. The gene calls are TRBV5-1 and TRBJ2-2, with D perhaps matching TRBD1 (6 bases). The source of this sequence is a woman between 65 and 79 years old with rheumatoid arthritis. The specimen sequenced was CD8+ T cells sorted from blood. CDR3 in amino acids: CASEWGLTNTGELFF. The CDR3 nucleotides are TGCGCCAGCGAATGGGGGCTGACGAACACCGGGGAGCTGTTTTTT.